The 2 T cell receptor beta chains listed next were all sequenced from one sample in a study of T cell clones after liver transplantation. Here immunoSEQ multiplex PCR was the method, and the copy in TCRdb shows in-frame clones only, minus some. The sample shows approximately 55,000 clones, about two thirds of them seen only once. The sample in question was CD4+ T cells from blood, obtained before liver transplant. All receptors come from a human donor who received a liver transplant.

This clone has more than one count but fewer than ten. The V call is TRBV4-2, the J call TRBJ2-2; 7 nucleotides agree with TRBD2. This CDR3 region has 16 residues. Germline CDR1 and CDR2: LGHNA and YNFKEQ. The ends lost 1 base at V and 2 bases at J; junction bases unmatched: 4. The CDR3 DNA sequence: TGTGCCAGCAGCCAAGGGTCAGCGGGAAACACCGGGGAGCTGTTTTTT. Translated, it gives CASSQGSAGNTGELFF.

J is TRBJ2-7 and V is TRBV18, with D possibly being TRBD1 (6 bases). V was shortened by 0 bases and J by 2 bases, with 8 bases between the two germline ends. The CDR3 runs to 14 residues. CDR1 is KGHSH and CDR2 is LQKENI in the germline V gene. The CDR3 sequence is CASSPPTGTYEQYF. The CDR3 DNA follows: TGTGCCAGCTCACCACCGACAGGTACCTACGAGCAGTACTTC.